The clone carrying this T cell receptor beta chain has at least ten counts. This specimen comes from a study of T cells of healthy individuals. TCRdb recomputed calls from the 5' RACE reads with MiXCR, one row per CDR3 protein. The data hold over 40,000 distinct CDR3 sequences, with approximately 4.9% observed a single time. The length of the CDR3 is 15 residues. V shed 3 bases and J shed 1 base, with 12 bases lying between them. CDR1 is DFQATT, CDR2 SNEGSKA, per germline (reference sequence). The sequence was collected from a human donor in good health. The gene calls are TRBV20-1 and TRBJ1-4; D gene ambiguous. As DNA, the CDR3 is TGCAGTGCTAGTACCCTCCTCGAAACTAATGAAAAACTGTTTTTT. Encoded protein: CSASTLLETNEKLFF.